The 7 T cell receptor beta chains below all came from one sample that was sequenced in a study of T-cell memory formation after mild COVID-19 listed by TCRdb under 2021. The library came from 5' RACE. Sequencing was carried out with an Illumina NovaSeq 6000. TCRdb trimmed public reads at Q25 via fastp, called clones via MiXCR and kept in-frame beta chains. For every CDR3 protein sequence, its rows merge into one entry that carries the most common genes and DNA. This sample holds about 600,000 distinct CDR3 sequences; about 20% were observed only once. The ten largest clonotypes hold approximately 8.4% of the sample. Sequencing used PBMCs or a T cell subset sorted from them (not recorded which). The receptors stem from an adult woman who had mild COVID-19 (a few samples of this study predate the infection). The sample titles of this study are shuffled in the database, so cell type and time point are left out; the donor was told from shared clones.

This clonotype was detected ten times or more. The chain carries TRBV3-1 and TRBJ1-2; 7 nucleotides match TRBD1. The CDR3 spans 16 residues. Trimming took 2 bases from V and 0 from J; bases not matched to a gene: 6. The germline CDR1 and CDR2 sequences are LGHDT and YNNKEL (reference sequence). CDR3 DNA: TGTGCCAGCAGCCAAATGTGGGACAGATCTAACTATGGCTACACCTTC. Translation: CASSQMWDRSNYGYTF.

The chain has TRBV7-2 and TRBJ2-2, with D perhaps matching TRBD1 (6 bases). CDR3 size: 15 residues. Germline CDR1 SGHTA, CDR2 FQGNSA. V was trimmed by 5 bases and J by 5 bases, leaving 15 bases between them. The CDR3 loop is CASSPQGTLTGELFF. Here the CDR3 DNA reads TGTGCCAGCAGCCCACAGGGAACCCTTACCGGGGAGCTGTTTTTT.

This clonotype was counted a few times. The V call is TRBV20-1, the J call TRBJ2-7, with D perhaps matching TRBD1 (6 bases). The CDR3 length is 14 residues. The germline V gene has CDR1 DFQATT and CDR2 SNEGSKA (reference sequence). Trimming stripped 6 bases from V and 4 bases from J, with 19 bases between. The CDR3 protein is CSARNRERQYEQYF. The CDR3 nucleotides read TGCAGTGCGCGGAACAGGGAGAGGCAGTACGAGCAGTACTTC.

V is TRBV12-3 or TRBV12-4 and J is TRBJ2-2; 9 bases agree with TRBD1. V dropped 7 bases and J dropped 2; count of bases not matched to a gene: 5. The CDR3 contains 15 residues. The CDR3 sequence: CASTLGQGNTGELFF. The CDR3 DNA sequence: TGTGCCAGCACCTTGGGACAGGGTAACACCGGGGAGCTGTTTTTT.

The chain employs TRBV29-1 and TRBJ1-3, with D perhaps TRBD1 (5 bases). Germline loops: CDR1 SQVTM, CDR2 ANQGSEA. The CDR3 contains 14 residues. V dropped 1 base and J dropped 0 bases, with 7 bases sitting between them. The DNA for the CDR3 is TGCAGCGTTGAAGCAGGGCTCTCTGGAAACACCATATATTTT. It yields the protein CSVEAGLSGNTIYF.

This sequence joins TRBV3-1 and TRBJ2-5; D is possibly TRBD2 (5 bases). Between the trimmed V and J ends, which lost 4 bases and 5 bases, there was a span of 14 bases. Per the germline V gene, CDR1 is LGHDT and CDR2 is YNNKEL (reference sequence). This CDR3 contains 14 residues. CDR3 coding DNA: TGTGCCAGCAGCCCAGGACTGGCGGCGGAGACCCAGTACTTC. This codes for CASSPGLAAETQYF.

This chain links TRBV12-3 or TRBV12-4 with TRBJ1-5; D gene uncertain. There are 16 residues in the CDR3. V was clipped by 4 bases and J by 1 base, with 14 bases between them. CDR3 nucleotides: TGTGCCAGCAGTTCCGACCGTCTAACAAGCAATCAGCCCCAGCATTTT. Protein sequence: CASSSDRLTSNQPQHF.